The 10 T cell receptor beta chains presented below share a single source sample, sequenced in a study of blood T cell repertoires in COVID-19. Sequenced by immunoSEQ multiplex PCR; TCRdb stores in-frame clones only, minus some. The sample has 400,000 to 450,000 clones, 75% to 90% seen once. The sample comprised PBMCs or T cells enriched from blood (not recorded which). Every receptor here comes from a young man who had recovered from COVID-19.

The rearrangement joins TRBV6-5 to TRBJ2-2; D is possibly TRBD2 (6 bases). Germline lookup yields CDR1 MNHEY and CDR2 SVGAGI. V lost 7 bases and J 2 bases, leaving 11 bases between the germline ends. The CDR3 has 14 amino acids. The CDR3 bases are TGTGCCAGCACCGCCGGGAGAAACACCGGGGAGCTGTTTTTT. The encoded protein is CASTAGRNTGELFF.

V usage is TRBV28 and J usage is TRBJ2-7; 12 bases match TRBD1. CDR1 and CDR2 from the germline V gene are MDHEN and SYDVKM. J gave up 5 bases and V 2 bases, and 4 bases lay outside the gene matches. This CDR3 is 15 amino acids long. The CDR3 nucleotides are TGTGCCAGCAGTTTAATGGGACAGGGGGCCCACGAGCAGTACTTC. It is translated as CASSLMGQGAHEQYF.

The chain combines TRBV3-1 (or the pseudogene TRBV3-2) with TRBJ1-4; 7 nucleotides agree with TRBD1. This CDR3 has 16 amino acids. Germline CDR1 and CDR2: LGHDT and YNNKEL (reference sequence). The J segment lost 2 bases and the V segment lost 5 bases, leaving 8 bases of the junction unmatched. The CDR3 coding sequence is TGTGCCAGCAGCGCTCAAGCGACAGGGACTAATGAAAAACTGTTTTTT. Encoded protein: CASSAQATGTNEKLFF.

The V and J genes are TRBV4-1 and TRBJ1-1; no clear D gene. CDR1 MGHRA and CDR2 YSYEKL come from the germline V gene. The CDR3 totals 14 residues. V gave up 0 bases and J gave up 4 bases, with 9 bases separating them. The CDR3 reads CASSQDRFGTEAFF. CDR3 DNA: TGCGCCAGCAGCCAAGACAGGTTTGGCACTGAAGCTTTCTTT.

V usage is TRBV2 and J usage is TRBJ2-3, with D tentatively TRBD2 (5 bases). Trimming pared 8 bases from V and 9 bases from J, leaving 18 bases between. This CDR3 contains 13 residues. CDR1 is SNHLY and CDR2 is FYNNEI in the germline V gene. The chain's CDR3 is CASGRLQVETQYF. CDR3 nucleotides: TGTGCCAGCGGGAGACTCCAAGTTGAAACGCAGTATTTT.

The CDR3 sequence: CASSELSSGLFF. In nucleotides, the CDR3 is TGTGCCAGCAGTGAACTTTCCTCGGGACTGTTTTTT. The rearrangement joins TRBV6-1 to TRBJ1-4, with D unclear. The germline V gene has CDR1 MNHNS and CDR2 SASEGT. V was shortened by 2 bases and J by 13 bases, with 11 bases between the two germline ends. The CDR3 extends over 12 amino acids.

The CDR3 here is CASSQMPGGELFF. CDR3 sequence (DNA): TGCGCCAGCAGCCAAATGCCGGGCGGGGAGCTGTTTTTT. The rearrangement links TRBV4-1 to TRBJ2-2, with D unclear. Germline V CDR1 and CDR2: MGHRA, YSYEKL. The CDR3 length is 13 residues. V lost 2 bases and J lost 7, with 8 bases in between.

The chain combines TRBV4-1 with TRBJ2-7; 8 bases line up with TRBD2. Trimming removed 4 bases from V and 0 bases from J; junction bases left unmatched: 8. Germline assignment: CDR1 MGHRA and CDR2 YSYEKL. This CDR3 is 16 amino acids long. In nucleotides, the CDR3 is TGCGCCAGCAGCCCCACGGGACTAGTTGGCTCCTACGAGCAGTACTTC. Its protein product is CASSPTGLVGSYEQYF.

V is TRBV6-5 and J is TRBJ2-7; possibly TRBD1 for D (6 bases). Germline assignment: CDR1 MNHEY and CDR2 SVGAGI. This CDR3 region has 12 residues. Between the trimmed V and J ends, which lost 5 bases and 7 bases, there was a span of 12 bases. The CDR3 here is CASSHNRVEQYF. Here the CDR3 DNA reads TGTGCCAGCAGTCATAACAGGGTTGAGCAGTACTTC.

The V gene is TRBV27, the J gene TRBJ2-7; 16 bases map to TRBD2. There are 16 residues in the CDR3. Germline lookup yields CDR1 MNHEY and CDR2 SMNVEV (reference sequence). V lost 5 bases to trimming and J lost 2 bases; unmatched junction nucleotides: 3. This chain's CDR3 is CASSIGTSGRAYEQYF. The CDR3 DNA reads as TGTGCCAGCAGTATAGGGACTAGCGGGAGGGCCTACGAGCAGTACTTC.